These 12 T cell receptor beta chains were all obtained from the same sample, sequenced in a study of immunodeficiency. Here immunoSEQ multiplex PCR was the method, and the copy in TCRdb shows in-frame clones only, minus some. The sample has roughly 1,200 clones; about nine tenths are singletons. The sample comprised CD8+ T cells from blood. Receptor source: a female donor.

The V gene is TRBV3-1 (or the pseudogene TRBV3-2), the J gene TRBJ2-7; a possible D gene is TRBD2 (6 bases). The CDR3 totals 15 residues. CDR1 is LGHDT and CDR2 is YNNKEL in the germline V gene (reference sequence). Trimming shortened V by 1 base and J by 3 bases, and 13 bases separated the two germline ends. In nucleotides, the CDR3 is TGTGCCAGCAGCCAAGCGGGACTCGGTGTCTACGAGCAGTACTTC. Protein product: CASSQAGLGVYEQYF.

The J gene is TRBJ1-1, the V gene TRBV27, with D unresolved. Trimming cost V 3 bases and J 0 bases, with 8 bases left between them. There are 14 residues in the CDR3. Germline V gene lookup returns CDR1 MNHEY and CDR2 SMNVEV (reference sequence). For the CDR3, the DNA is TGTGCCAGCAGTTTCTCGACACTGAACACTGAAGCTTTCTTT. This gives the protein CASSFSTLNTEAFF.

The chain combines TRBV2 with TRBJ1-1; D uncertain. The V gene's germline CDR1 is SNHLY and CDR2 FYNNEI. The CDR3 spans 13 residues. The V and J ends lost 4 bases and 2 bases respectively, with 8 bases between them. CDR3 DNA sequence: TGTGCCAGCAGTGGGCAGATTAACACTGAAGCTTTCTTT. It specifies CASSGQINTEAFF.

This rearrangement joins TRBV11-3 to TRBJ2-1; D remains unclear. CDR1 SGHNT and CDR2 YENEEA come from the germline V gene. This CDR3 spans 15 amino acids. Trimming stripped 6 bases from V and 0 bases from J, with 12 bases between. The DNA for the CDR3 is TGTGCCAGCAGTTCGTCCCCGAGCTCCTACAATGAGCAGTTCTTC. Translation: CASSSSPSSYNEQFF.

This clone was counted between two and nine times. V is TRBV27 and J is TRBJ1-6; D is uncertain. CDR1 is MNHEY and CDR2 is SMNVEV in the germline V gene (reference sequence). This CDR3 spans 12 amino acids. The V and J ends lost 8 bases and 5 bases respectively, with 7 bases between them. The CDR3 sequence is CASAENNSPLHF. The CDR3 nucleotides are TGTGCCAGCGCGGAGAATAATTCACCCCTCCACTTT.

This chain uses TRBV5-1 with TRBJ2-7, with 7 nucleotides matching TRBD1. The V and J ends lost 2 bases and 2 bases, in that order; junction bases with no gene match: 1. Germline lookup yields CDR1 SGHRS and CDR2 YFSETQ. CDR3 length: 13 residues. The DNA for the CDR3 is TGCGCCAGCAGCTTTGACAGGGCCTACGAGCAGTACTTC. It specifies CASSFDRAYEQYF.

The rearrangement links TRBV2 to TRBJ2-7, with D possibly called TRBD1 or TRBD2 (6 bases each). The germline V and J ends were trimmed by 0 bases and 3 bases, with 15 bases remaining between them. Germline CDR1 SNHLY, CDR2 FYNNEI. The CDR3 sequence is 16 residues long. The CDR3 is CASSEAGGRGGYEQYF. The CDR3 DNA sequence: TGTGCCAGCAGTGAAGCGGGGGGCAGGGGAGGCTACGAGCAGTACTTC.

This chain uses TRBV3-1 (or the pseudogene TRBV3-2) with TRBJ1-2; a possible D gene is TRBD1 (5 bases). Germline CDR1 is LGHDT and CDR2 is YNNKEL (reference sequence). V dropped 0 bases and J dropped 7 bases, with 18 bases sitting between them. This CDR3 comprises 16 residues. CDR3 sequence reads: CASSQDTGFGAAGYTF. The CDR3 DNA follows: TGTGCCAGCAGCCAAGACACCGGGTTCGGGGCTGCTGGCTACACCTTC.

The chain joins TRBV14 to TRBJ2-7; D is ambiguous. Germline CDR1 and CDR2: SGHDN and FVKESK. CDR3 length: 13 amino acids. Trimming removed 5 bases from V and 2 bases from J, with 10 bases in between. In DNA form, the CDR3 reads TGTGCCAGCAGCACCCACCCCCCCTACGAGCAGTACTTC. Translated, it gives CASSTHPPYEQYF.

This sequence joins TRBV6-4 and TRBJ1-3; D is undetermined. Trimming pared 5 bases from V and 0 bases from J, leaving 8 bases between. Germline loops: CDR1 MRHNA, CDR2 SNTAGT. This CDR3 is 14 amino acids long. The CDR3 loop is CASSHPDSGNTIYF. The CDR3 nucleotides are TGTGCCAGCAGTCATCCCGACTCTGGAAACACCATATATTTT.

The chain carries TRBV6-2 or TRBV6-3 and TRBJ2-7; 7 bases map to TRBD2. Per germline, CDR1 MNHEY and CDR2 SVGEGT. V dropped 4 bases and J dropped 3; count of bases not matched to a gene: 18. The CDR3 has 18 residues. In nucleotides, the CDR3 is TGTGCCAGCAGTTCGGAAACACCGAGCGGGGAGGGACTCTACGAGCAGTACTTC. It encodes CASSSETPSGEGLYEQYF.

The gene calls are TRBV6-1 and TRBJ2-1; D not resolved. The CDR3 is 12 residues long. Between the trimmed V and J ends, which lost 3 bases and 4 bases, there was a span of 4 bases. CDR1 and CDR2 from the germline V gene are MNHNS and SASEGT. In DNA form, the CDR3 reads TGTGCCAGCAGTGACCTTTACAATGAGCAGTTCTTC. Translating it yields CASSDLYNEQFF.